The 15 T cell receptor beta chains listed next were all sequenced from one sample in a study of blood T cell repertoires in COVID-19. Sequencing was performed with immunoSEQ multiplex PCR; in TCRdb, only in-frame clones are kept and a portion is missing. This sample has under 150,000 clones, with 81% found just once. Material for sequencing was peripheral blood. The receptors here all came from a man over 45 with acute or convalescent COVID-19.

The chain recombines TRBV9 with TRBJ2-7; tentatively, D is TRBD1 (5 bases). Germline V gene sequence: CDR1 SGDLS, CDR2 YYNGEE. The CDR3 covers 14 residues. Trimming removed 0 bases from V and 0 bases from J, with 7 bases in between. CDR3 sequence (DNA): TGTGCCAGCAGCGTAGTCGACAGCTCCTACGAGCAGTACTTC. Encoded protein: CASSVVDSSYEQYF.

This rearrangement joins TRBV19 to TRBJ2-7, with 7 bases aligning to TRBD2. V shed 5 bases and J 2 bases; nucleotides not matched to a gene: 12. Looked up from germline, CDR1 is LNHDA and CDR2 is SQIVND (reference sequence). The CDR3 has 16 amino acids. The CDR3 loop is CASSSRGEDSPYEQYF. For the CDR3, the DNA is TGTGCCAGTAGTTCTCGGGGGGAGGACTCACCCTACGAGCAGTACTTC. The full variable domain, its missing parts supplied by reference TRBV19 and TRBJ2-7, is DGGITQSPKYLFRKEGQNVTLSCEQNLNHDAMYWYRQDPGQGLRLIYYSQIVNDFQKGDIAEGYSVSREKKESFPLTVTSAQKNPTAFYLCASSSRGEDSPYEQYFGPGTRLTVT.

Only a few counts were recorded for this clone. This CDR3 reads CASSDPRYNEQFF. In DNA form, the CDR3 reads TGTGCCAGCAGTGATCCACGGTACAATGAGCAGTTCTTC. This chain connects TRBV6-6 to TRBJ2-1; D remains unclear. The CDR3 is 13 residues long. Trimming removed 5 bases at V and 4 bases at J, with 9 bases between. The germline V gene has CDR1 MNHNY and CDR2 SVGAGI (reference sequence).

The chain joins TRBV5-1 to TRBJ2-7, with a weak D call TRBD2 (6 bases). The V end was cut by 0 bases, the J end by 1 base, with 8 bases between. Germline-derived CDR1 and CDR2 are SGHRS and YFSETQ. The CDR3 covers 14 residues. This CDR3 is CASSLAGGSYEQYV. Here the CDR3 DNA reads TGCGCCAGCAGCTTGGCCGGGGGATCCTACGAGCAGTACGTC.

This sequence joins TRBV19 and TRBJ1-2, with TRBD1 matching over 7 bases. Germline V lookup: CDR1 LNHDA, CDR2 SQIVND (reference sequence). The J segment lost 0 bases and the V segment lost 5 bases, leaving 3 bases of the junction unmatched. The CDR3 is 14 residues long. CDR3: CASSYGTANYGYTF. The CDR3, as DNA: TGTGCCAGTAGTTACGGGACAGCTAACTATGGCTACACCTTC.

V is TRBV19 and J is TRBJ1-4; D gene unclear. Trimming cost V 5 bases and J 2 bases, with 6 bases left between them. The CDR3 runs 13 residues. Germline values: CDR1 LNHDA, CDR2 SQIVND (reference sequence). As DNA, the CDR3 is TGTGCCAGTAGTCGCCAGACTAATGAAAAACTGTTTTTT. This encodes CASSRQTNEKLFF.

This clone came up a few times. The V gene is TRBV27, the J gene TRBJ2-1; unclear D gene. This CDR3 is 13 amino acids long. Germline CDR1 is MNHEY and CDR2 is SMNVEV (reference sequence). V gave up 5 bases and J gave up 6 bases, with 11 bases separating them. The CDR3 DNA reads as TGTGCCAGCAGTCGACCGCCGGGCAATGAGCAGTTCTTC. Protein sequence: CASSRPPGNEQFF.

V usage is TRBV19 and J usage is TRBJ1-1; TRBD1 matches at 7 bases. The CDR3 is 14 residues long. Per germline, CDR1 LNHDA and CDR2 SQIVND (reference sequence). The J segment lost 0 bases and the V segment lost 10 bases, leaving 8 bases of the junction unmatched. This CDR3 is CAIRNRGMNTEAFF. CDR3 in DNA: TGTGCCATCCGAAACAGGGGAATGAACACTGAAGCTTTCTTT.

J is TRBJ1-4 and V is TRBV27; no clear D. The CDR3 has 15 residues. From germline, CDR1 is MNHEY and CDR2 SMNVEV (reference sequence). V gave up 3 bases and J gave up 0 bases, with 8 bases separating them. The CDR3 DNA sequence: TGTGCCAGCAGTTTTGGCGGGGCAACTAATGAAAAACTGTTTTTT. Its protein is CASSFGGATNEKLFF.

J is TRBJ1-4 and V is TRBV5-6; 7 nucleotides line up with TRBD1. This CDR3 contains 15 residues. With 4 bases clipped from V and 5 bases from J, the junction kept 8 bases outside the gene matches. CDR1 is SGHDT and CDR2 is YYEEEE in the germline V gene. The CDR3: CASSPWGTVNEKLFF. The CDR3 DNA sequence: TGTGCCAGCAGCCCGTGGGGGACAGTAAATGAAAAACTGTTTTTT.

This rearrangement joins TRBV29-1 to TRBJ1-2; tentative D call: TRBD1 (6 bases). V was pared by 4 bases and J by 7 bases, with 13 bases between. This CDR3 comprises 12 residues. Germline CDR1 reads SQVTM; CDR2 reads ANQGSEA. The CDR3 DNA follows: TGCAGCGTTGTTCAGGGGTTAGGTGGCTACACCTTC. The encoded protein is CSVVQGLGGYTF.

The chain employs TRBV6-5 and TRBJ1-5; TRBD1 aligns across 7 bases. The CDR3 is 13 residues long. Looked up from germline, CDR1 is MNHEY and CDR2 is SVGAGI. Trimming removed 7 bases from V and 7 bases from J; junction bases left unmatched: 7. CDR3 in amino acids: CASNRQGTQPQHF. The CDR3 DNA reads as TGTGCCAGCAACCGACAGGGAACCCAGCCCCAGCATTTT.

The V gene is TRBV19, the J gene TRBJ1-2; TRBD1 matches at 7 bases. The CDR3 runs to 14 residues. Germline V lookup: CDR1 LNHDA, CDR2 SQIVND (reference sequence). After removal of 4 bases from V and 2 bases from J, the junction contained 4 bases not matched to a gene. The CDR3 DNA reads TGTGCCAGTAGTACGCGACAGGGAAACTATGGCTACACCTTC. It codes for CASSTRQGNYGYTF.

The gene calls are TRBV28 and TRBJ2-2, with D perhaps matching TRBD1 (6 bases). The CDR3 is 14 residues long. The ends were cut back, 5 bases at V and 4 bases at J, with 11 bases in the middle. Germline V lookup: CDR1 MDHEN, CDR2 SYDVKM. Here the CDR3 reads CASSKGGPTGELFF. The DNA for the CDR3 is TGTGCCAGCAGTAAAGGGGGTCCCACCGGGGAGCTGTTTTTT.

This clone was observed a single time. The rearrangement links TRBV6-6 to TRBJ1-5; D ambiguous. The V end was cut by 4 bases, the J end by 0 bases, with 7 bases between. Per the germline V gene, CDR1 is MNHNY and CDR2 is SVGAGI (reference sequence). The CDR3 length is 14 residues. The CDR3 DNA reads TGTGCCAGCAGTTCAGATTATAGCAATCAGCCCCAGCATTTT. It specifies CASSSDYSNQPQHF.